This T cell receptor beta chain is drawn from a study of blood T cell repertoires in COVID-19. The wider study: Samples taken during acute and convalescent COVID-19 were collected in the United States, Italy and Spain. T cells, B-cell-depleted T cells, or PBMCs supplied cDNA or gDNA.

This clone has only one observation. Patients in Seattle were enrolled during active infection, then followed longitudinally. Original methodology: Nucleated cell number was recorded as an estimate derived from reference gene primer amplification. Clones were read by immunoSEQ multiplex PCR, and TCRdb kept only the in-frame ones, dropping some. V and J calls and clone size are copied from that table; D and trimming were computed from the DNA. Here the sample spans more than 150,000 clones, roughly 81% being singletons. J gave up 2 bases and V 4 bases, and 11 bases lay outside the gene matches. The CDR3 consists of 17 residues. CDR1 SNHLY and CDR2 FYNNEI come from the germline V gene.

Sequencing was performed on peripheral blood. The receptor comes from a woman of 80 years or more with COVID-19, enrolled during active disease. V usage is TRBV2 and J usage is TRBJ1-1; 9 positions agree with TRBD1. The CDR3 loop is CASSVAAPGQGNTEAFF. CDR3 sequence (DNA): TGTGCCAGCAGTGTGGCCGCACCGGGACAGGGTAACACTGAAGCTTTCTTT.